The entry below gives a single T cell receptor (beta chain) sequence along with its context. Its antigen is currently unknown. This sample is drawn from a study of cytomegalovirus exposure and HLA in healthy donors. General study findings and limits: A later analysis linked a missense DCLRE1C variant to TCR beta V- and J-gene trimming. TCR beta V segments were, for the most part, productive about 90% or about 30% of the time in an earlier analysis.

Germline CDR1 and CDR2: SGHRS and YFSETQ. The ends were cut back, 1 base at V and 1 base at J, with 5 bases in the middle. CDR3 length equals 13 residues. Both 60 Vbeta primers and 13 Jbeta primers went into the PCR. Sequencing used immunoSEQ multiplex PCR; TCRdb keeps in-frame clones, though not all of them. This table has 150,000 to 200,000 clones, almost 80% appearing once. The origin of this receptor is a man aged 50-59 years in good health and CMV-seropositive. The chain uses TRBV5-1 and TRBJ1-1, with unresolved D. Sequenced input: PBMCs. DNA for the CDR3: TGCGCCAGCAGCTTGAACAGGAACACTGAAGCTTTCTTT. This gives the protein CASSLNRNTEAFF. The whole variable domain, remainder taken from reference TRBV5-1 and TRBJ1-1, is KAGVTQTPRYLIKTRGQQVTLSCSPISGHRSVSWYQQTPGQGLQFLFEYFSETQRNKGNFPGRFSGRQFSNSRSEMNVSTLELGDSALYLCASSLNRNTEAFFGQGTRLTVV.